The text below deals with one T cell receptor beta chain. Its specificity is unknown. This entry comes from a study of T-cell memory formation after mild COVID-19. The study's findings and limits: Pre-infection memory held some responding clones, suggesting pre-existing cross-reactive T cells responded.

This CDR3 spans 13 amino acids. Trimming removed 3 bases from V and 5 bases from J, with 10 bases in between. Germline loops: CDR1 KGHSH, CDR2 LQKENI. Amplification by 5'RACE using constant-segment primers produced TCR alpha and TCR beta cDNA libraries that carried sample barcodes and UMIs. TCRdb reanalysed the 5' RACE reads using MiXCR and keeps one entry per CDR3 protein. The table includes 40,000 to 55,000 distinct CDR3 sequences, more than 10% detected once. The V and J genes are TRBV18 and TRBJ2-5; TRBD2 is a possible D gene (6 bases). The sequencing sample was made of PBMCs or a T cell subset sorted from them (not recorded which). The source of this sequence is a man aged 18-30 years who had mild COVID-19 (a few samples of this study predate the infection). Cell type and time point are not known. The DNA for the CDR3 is TGTGCCAGCTCACCGGCGGGGTGGGAGACCCAGTACTTC. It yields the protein CASSPAGWETQYF.